This T cell receptor beta chain came from a study of CD8+ T cells in alopecia areata. Study overall: Twice a day, 5 to 10 mg of oral tofacitinib was administered to treated patients.

RNA extraction was followed by reverse transcription into cDNA, which acted as the sequencing template. Libraries were prepared by immunoSEQ multiplex PCR; TCRdb keeps only in-frame clonotypes and omits some of them. Among 110,000 to 150,000 clones, roughly 62% were seen once, and the ten largest hold nearly 6.5%. Sampling of alopecia areata patients yielded lesional scalp punch biopsies as well as peripheral blood. Between the trimmed V and J ends, which lost 0 bases and 8 bases, there was a span of 19 bases. The CDR3 length is 16 residues. Germline lookup yields CDR1 MNHEY and CDR2 SVGAGI. This clone has more than one count but fewer than ten. Antigen unknown. Study-wide results and caveats: Between patients, shared TCR sequences were less clear than in mice. This was possibly due in part to HLA diversity in the patient population. Compared with normal scalp, lesional scalp had higher clonality and more expanded CD8+ clones.

This sequence joins TRBV6-5 and TRBJ1-2; possibly TRBD1 for D (5 bases). Sequenced material: CD4+ T cells sorted from blood, taken at week 0. The sequence came from a human donor with alopecia areata. CDR3 loop: CASSYSNPPGGAGYTF. CDR3 bases: TGTGCCAGCAGTTACTCGAATCCACCGGGGGGTGCAGGCTACACCTTC.